Below, 20 T cell receptor beta chains from the same sample are listed, as sequenced in a study of T cells in Graves' hyperthyroidism and ophthalmopathy (dated by TCRdb to between 2019 and 2020). To prepare the library, multiplex PCR was applied. The sequencer listed for this sample is Illumina HiSeq 2000. TCR beta CDR3 regions were amplified from RNA transcripts. The first round of RT-PCR for the TCR CDR3 was performed with the HTBI primer set and the Qiagen OneStep RT-PCR kit. In TCRdb, the public reads were trimmed at Q25 with fastp and aligned with MiXCR, with productive beta chains retained. Every distinct CDR3 protein forms one entry, paired with its most common genes and DNA. Within this sample are 370,000 or so distinct CDR3 sequences, with around 25% of them counted one time only. Of the sample, around 67% falls within the top ten clones. The sample consisted of blood. The source is a man aged 50 to 60 with Graves' hyperthyroidism.

This chain joins TRBV11-1 and TRBJ2-1; 15 bases map to TRBD2. Germline V gene sequence: CDR1 SGHAT, CDR2 FQDESV (reference sequence). CDR3 length: 18 amino acids. V gave up 4 bases and J gave up 9 bases; unmatched junction bases: 13. CDR3 region: CASSSWTSGRAHNVEQFF. The CDR3, as DNA: TGTGCCAGCAGCTCCTGGACTAGCGGGAGGGCCCACAATGTTGAGCAGTTCTTC.

The CDR3 here is CASSLDVRGIQYF. CDR3 sequence (DNA): TGTGCCAGCAGCTTAGATGTCCGAGGCATTCAGTACTTC. The rearrangement links TRBV11-2 to TRBJ2-4; D call uncertain. V gave up 0 bases and J gave up 9 bases, with 9 bases separating them. Germline lookup yields CDR1 SGHAT and CDR2 FQNNGV. This CDR3 comprises 13 residues.

The chain carries TRBV9 and TRBJ2-1; 9 bases match TRBD2. The CDR3 covers 15 residues. The germline CDR1 and CDR2 sequences are SGDLS and YYNGEE. Losses at the gene ends were 4 bases for V and 5 bases for J; bases not matched to a gene: 7. The CDR3 DNA reads TGTGCCAGCAGCTCAGTGACTAGCGGTAACAATGAGCAGTTCTTC. Translated, it gives CASSSVTSGNNEQFF.

The chain uses TRBV15 and TRBJ2-5; D is unclear. Per the germline V gene, CDR1 is LNHNV and CDR2 is YYDKDF (reference sequence). Between the trimmed V and J ends, which lost 0 bases and 5 bases, there was a span of 7 bases. The CDR3 runs to 13 residues. In DNA, the CDR3 is TGTGCCACCAGCAGAGAACCAAGCGAGACCCAGTACTTC. This sequence encodes CATSREPSETQYF.

This rearrangement joins TRBV10-3 to TRBJ2-2; D gene uncertain. The CDR3 totals 14 residues. Trimming removed 0 bases from V and 5 bases from J, with 7 bases in between. Germline V gives CDR1 ENHRY, CDR2 SYGVKD. The DNA of the CDR3 is TGTGCCATCAGTGAGTCGGACCTAACCGGGGAGCTGTTTTTT. Amino acid sequence: CAISESDLTGELFF.

This clonotype was detected a few times. The chain combines TRBV5-1 with TRBJ1-1; maybe TRBD1 (6 bases). V shed 8 bases and J shed 1 base, with 12 bases lying between them. Germline values: CDR1 SGHRS, CDR2 YFSETQ. CDR3 length equals 13 residues. The chain's CDR3 is CASTDRQNTEAFF. CDR3 sequence (DNA): TGCGCCAGTACCGACAGGCAGAACACTGAAGCTTTCTTT.

This clonotype was detected only a few times. The chain combines TRBV27 with TRBJ1-6; no reliable D call. V lost 6 bases, J lost 13 bases, and 16 bases lay in between. Germline CDR1 and CDR2: MNHEY and SMNVEV (reference sequence). The CDR3 covers 13 residues. CDR3: CASSGSPIEPLHF. In DNA, the CDR3 is TGTGCCAGCAGCGGGAGCCCTATCGAGCCCCTCCACTTT.

This clonotype was found a few times. This chain links TRBV6-1 with TRBJ1-5; 7 nucleotides align to TRBD1. This CDR3 spans 13 amino acids. The germline V gene encodes CDR1 MNHNS and CDR2 SASEGT. V shed 8 bases, J shed 6 bases, and the junction held 7 bases outside the gene matches. The CDR3 sequence: CASGIQGIQPQHF. The CDR3 bases are TGTGCCAGCGGAATACAGGGGATTCAGCCCCAGCATTTT.

V and J are TRBV2 and TRBJ2-2; 11 nucleotides align to TRBD1. CDR3 length: 14 amino acids. CDR1 is SNHLY, CDR2 FYNNEI, per germline. Losses at the gene ends were 7 bases for V and 6 bases for J; bases not matched to a gene: 4. CDR3: CASIGQGAAGELFF. The CDR3, as DNA: TGTGCCAGCATCGGACAGGGGGCCGCCGGGGAGCTGTTTTTT.

The rearrangement joins TRBV19 to TRBJ1-1, with D perhaps matching TRBD1 (6 bases). V was pared by 3 bases and J by 5 bases, with 13 bases between. The length of the CDR3 is 14 residues. Looked up from germline, CDR1 is LNHDA and CDR2 is SQIVND (reference sequence). DNA of the CDR3: TGTGCCAGTAGTATCAGCGGGGGGCTTACTGAAGCTTTCTTT. It encodes CASSISGGLTEAFF.

Ten or more counts support this clonotype. The chain recombines TRBV11-3 with TRBJ2-5; D possibly corresponds to TRBD1 (5 bases). V was clipped by 4 bases and J by 3 bases, with 12 bases between them. The CDR3 is made up of 14 amino acids. From germline, CDR1 is SGHNT and CDR2 YENEEA. The CDR3, as DNA: TGTGCCAGCAGCTGGACAAGTGGGGAAGAGACCCAGTACTTC. It translates to CASSWTSGEETQYF.

This clonotype was recorded a few times. The CDR3 here is CSASRDRARQQYF. In nucleotides, the CDR3 is TGCAGTGCTTCGAGGGACAGGGCCCGTCAGCAGTACTTC. J is TRBJ2-7 and V is TRBV20-1; 9 positions match TRBD1. There are 13 residues in the CDR3. Germline-derived CDR1 and CDR2 are DFQATT and SNEGSKA (reference sequence). V trimming: 5 bases; J trimming: 8 bases; junction bases outside the gene matches: 10.

This clonotype came up a few times. This chain joins TRBV20-1 and TRBJ2-7; unclear D gene. The V and J ends lost 6 bases and 0 bases respectively, with 12 bases between them. This CDR3 is 13 amino acids long. Germline values: CDR1 DFQATT, CDR2 SNEGSKA (reference sequence). Written as DNA, the CDR3 is TGCAGTGCATCAACCACGACCTCCTACGAGCAGTACTTC. This translates into CSASTTTSYEQYF.

V and J are TRBV11-3 and TRBJ1-5; D ambiguous. V lost 6 bases, J lost 0 bases, and 15 bases lay in between. The CDR3 is 16 residues long. In germline, CDR1 is SGHNT, CDR2 YENEEA. In DNA form, the CDR3 reads TGTGCCAGCAGACTTAGTGTAGGTACTAGCAATCAGCCCCAGCATTTT. Encoded protein: CASRLSVGTSNQPQHF.

This clonotype was seen many times. J is TRBJ2-1 and V is TRBV12-3 or TRBV12-4, with 7 positions matching TRBD2. The CDR3 is 14 amino acids. Losses at the gene ends were 7 bases for V and 8 bases for J; bases not matched to a gene: 11. The CDR3 protein is CASIPGLPPHEQFF. For the CDR3, the DNA is TGTGCCAGCATTCCGGGACTACCCCCGCATGAGCAGTTCTTC.

This clonotype was detected ten times or more. The chain uses TRBV9 and TRBJ2-5; 8 nucleotides line up with TRBD2. Trimming took 4 bases from V and 5 from J; bases not matched to a gene: 10. From germline, CDR1 is SGDLS and CDR2 YYNGEE. This CDR3 region has 15 residues. CDR3 in DNA: TGTGCCAGCAGCCCTTCGGGAGGGCGAGGGGAGACCCAGTACTTC. Protein sequence: CASSPSGGRGETQYF.

The chain is built from TRBV6-1 and TRBJ2-1, with D possibly called TRBD1 or TRBD2 (5 bases each). V gave up 0 bases and J gave up 7 bases, with 13 bases separating them. In germline, CDR1 is MNHNS, CDR2 SASEGT. The CDR3 has 15 residues. DNA of the CDR3: TGTGCCAGCAGTGAAGCGCAGCCTGGGGGTAATGAGCAGTTCTTC. Protein sequence: CASSEAQPGGNEQFF.

This clonotype has ten or more counts. The chain joins TRBV5-1 to TRBJ2-1; tentatively, D is TRBD1 (6 bases). Germline assignment: CDR1 SGHRS and CDR2 YFSETQ. The V end lost 4 bases, the J end lost 10 bases, and 21 bases lay between the germline ends. This CDR3 spans 15 amino acids. CDR3 bases: TGCGCCAGCAGCAGGGCTGGGGCAGGGGCAGAAGAGCAGTTCTTC. Protein product: CASSRAGAGAEEQFF.

This clonotype appeared a few times. V and J are TRBV27 and TRBJ1-2; D gene uncertain. V was pared by 6 bases and J by 7 bases, with 24 bases between. This CDR3 is built from 16 residues. The germline V gene has CDR1 MNHEY and CDR2 SMNVEV (reference sequence). CDR3 coding DNA: TGTGCCAGCAGCCCTTCTGGCCTCTCCATAGTTGGTGGCTACACCTTC. Its protein is CASSPSGLSIVGGYTF.

The sample holds a few counts of this clonotype. A read error may account for a junction end that differs from germline. The gene calls are TRBV14 and TRBJ2-4; possible D gene TRBD1, 6 bases. This CDR3 is 13 amino acids long. Looked up from germline, CDR1 is SGHDN and CDR2 is FVKESK. The CDR3 loop reads CASRRTAENIQYF. The CDR3 nucleotides are TGTGCCAGCAGGCGGACAGCCGAAAACATTCAGTACTTC.